This T cell receptor (beta chain) was sequenced in a study of CD4 and CD8 cells across lung adenocarcinoma regions. Localized lung adenocarcinoma, a non-small cell lung cancer, affected the donors. TCRdb called the PCR reads again in MiXCR, with one record for every CDR3 protein. The sample has roughly 13,000 distinct CDR3 sequences, 35% to 55% seen once. Deletions cut 2 bases from V and 6 bases from J, with 13 bases between. The CDR3 runs to 14 residues. Germline assignment: CDR1 SGDLS and CDR2 YYNGEE. Specimen: CD4+ T cells from the center of a lung tumor. The J gene is TRBJ2-3, the V gene TRBV9; D is ambiguous. The TCR was taken from a male donor with lung adenocarcinoma. The CD4 and CD8 labels of this study may be unreliable. CDR3 coding DNA: TGTGCCAGCAGCGTTACGGAACGAGGTGATACGCAGTATTTT. This translates into CASSVTERGDTQYF.